Below, 11 T cell receptor beta chains from the same sample are listed, as sequenced in a study of T cell repertoires in cytomegalovirus infection. TCRdb re-called the reads with MiXCR, one entry per CDR3 protein. This sample yields about 490,000 distinct CDR3 sequences, of which 26% are seen a single time; under 15% belongs to the top ten. Sequencing used PBMCs. The receptors stem from a human donor in good health (CMV status not recorded). Some clones in this sample may be carry-over from other donors' samples.

The table lists this clonotype with a few counts. V and J are TRBV12-3 or TRBV12-4 and TRBJ2-5; no firm D call. The CDR3 runs 12 residues. Trimming removed 5 bases at V and 5 bases at J, with 9 bases between. CDR3 coding DNA: TGTGCCAGCAGTCCGGAATTGGAGACCCAGTACTTC. It codes for CASSPELETQYF.

This clonotype was found a few times. The chain carries TRBV15 and TRBJ2-1; D unclear. The V gene's germline CDR1 is LNHNV and CDR2 YYDKDF (reference sequence). The CDR3 has 15 amino acids. Trimming took off 0 bases at V and 4 bases at J, with 10 bases between the two ends. This CDR3 reads CATSRDTSPYNEQFF. The DNA of the CDR3 is TGTGCCACCAGCAGAGACACGTCCCCTTACAATGAGCAGTTCTTC. The full variable domain, its missing parts supplied by reference TRBV15 and TRBJ2-1, is DAMVIQNPRYQVTQFGKPVTLSCSQTLNHNVMYWYQQKSSQAPKLLFHYYDKDFNNEADTPDNFQSRRPNTSFCFLDIRSPGLGDTAMYLCATSRDTSPYNEQFFGPGTRLTVL.

In its sample, this clonotype was seen a few times. V and J are TRBV6-5 and TRBJ2-5, with 7 bases lining up with TRBD1. Trimming at V came to 6 bases and at J to 4 bases, leaving 11 bases not matched to a gene. The CDR3 has 15 residues. Germline V CDR1 and CDR2: MNHEY, SVGAGI. In DNA form, the CDR3 reads TGTGCCAGCAGAGCGTACAGGGGATGGACAGAGACCCAGTACTTC. As protein: CASRAYRGWTETQYF.

This clonotype was seen only once. This chain joins TRBV28 and TRBJ2-7; 12 bases line up with TRBD1. Unmatched junction bases numbered 7, after V lost 6 bases and J lost 4 bases. The CDR3 has 15 amino acids. Germline V gene lookup returns CDR1 MDHEN and CDR2 SYDVKM. CDR3 sequence (DNA): TGTGCCAGCAGGCGCCTGGGACAGGGGGCTTACGAGCAGTACTTC. Residues: CASRRLGQGAYEQYF.

For this clonotype: It may be a read error: a sequence one base away is much more abundant. The chain employs TRBV7-6 and TRBJ1-1, with D unclear. V was shortened by 5 bases and J by 4 bases, with 17 bases between the two germline ends. The V gene's germline CDR1 is SGHVS and CDR2 FNYEAQ. CDR3 length: 15 amino acids. CDR3 DNA sequence: TGTGCCAGCAGCCCCCTTGAGGGCGGGAGCACTGAAGCTTTCTTT. It encodes CASSPLEGGSTEAFF.

This clonotype has at least ten counts. The chain links TRBV7-2 to TRBJ2-3; the match to TRBD2 covers 7 bases. Germline assignment: CDR1 SGHTA and CDR2 FQGNSA. The CDR3 sequence is 14 residues long. The V segment lost 5 bases and the J segment 4 bases; nucleotides outside the gene matches: 6. For the CDR3, the DNA is TGTGCCAGCAGCCGGAGTGGGGGGGCAGATACGCAGTATTTT. This translates into CASSRSGGADTQYF. The variable domain in full, completed from reference TRBV7-2 and TRBJ2-3, reads GAGVSQSPSNKVTEKGKDVELRCDPISGHTALYWYRQSLGQGLEFLIYFQGNSAPDKSGLPSDRFSAERTGGSVSTLTIQRTQQEDSAVYLCASSRSGGADTQYFGPGTRLTVL.

The rearrangement uses TRBV5-4 and TRBJ2-7; TRBD2 is a possible D gene (6 bases). The ends were cut back, 0 bases at V and 0 bases at J, with 19 bases in the middle. The germline CDR1 and CDR2 sequences are SGHNT and YYREEE (reference sequence). The CDR3 consists of 18 residues. In nucleotides, the CDR3 is TGTGCCAGCAGCTTGGAGGGACTGCCGACCTTTAACTCCTACGAGCAGTACTTC. This translates into CASSLEGLPTFNSYEQYF.

Ten or more counts support this clonotype. The chain couples TRBV7-9 to TRBJ2-7; 8 bases align to TRBD1. The CDR3 is made up of 14 amino acids. CDR1 SEHNR and CDR2 FQNEAQ come from the germline V gene (reference sequence). Trimming removed 2 bases from V and 3 bases from J; junction bases left unmatched: 3. CDR3 coding DNA: TGTGCCAGCAGCTTAAGCAGGGGGCTCTACGAGCAGTACTTC. As protein: CASSLSRGLYEQYF.

This chain links TRBV5-1 with TRBJ1-1; a possible D gene is TRBD1 (5 bases). The CDR3 loop spans 15 amino acids. The germline V gene encodes CDR1 SGHRS and CDR2 YFSETQ. V dropped 5 bases and J dropped 0 bases, with 14 bases sitting between them. The CDR3 region has the DNA TGCGCCAGCAGACAGGAACCACAAATGAACACTGAAGCTTTCTTT. Translation gives CASRQEPQMNTEAFF.

The chain links TRBV7-6 to TRBJ2-6; tentatively, D is TRBD1 (5 bases). Trimming took off 3 bases at V and 0 bases at J, with 12 bases between the two ends. Germline assignment: CDR1 SGHVS and CDR2 FNYEAQ. The length of the CDR3 is 17 residues. The CDR3 sequence: CASSLVRQHSGANVLTF. DNA for the CDR3: TGTGCCAGCAGCTTGGTCCGACAGCACTCTGGGGCCAACGTCCTGACTTTC.

The V and J genes are TRBV20-1 and TRBJ2-1; 11 nucleotides agree with TRBD2. Germline V lookup: CDR1 DFQATT, CDR2 SNEGSKA (reference sequence). The CDR3 consists of 15 residues. Unmatched junction bases numbered 6, after V lost 8 bases and J lost 0 bases. In DNA form, the CDR3 reads TGCAGTTCGACTAGCGGGATCCGCTCCTACAATGAGCAGTTCTTC. It codes for CSSTSGIRSYNEQFF.